The clone carrying this T cell receptor beta chain came up once. Its antigen is still unknown. The CDR3 length is 15 residues. CDR1 is SQVTM, CDR2 ANQGSEA, per germline. The junction had 14 bases not matched to a gene; V was cut back by 7 bases and J by 3 bases. Alongside a J-beta primer mix, a sample-barcoded 5' primer served in a second PCR lasting roughly 6 to 11 cycles. A 12-random-nucleotide template-switch adaptor tagged each cDNA molecule. Each CDR3 protein is one row after TCRdb ran MiXCR on the 5' RACE reads. The sample has hundreds of thousands of distinct CDR3 sequences, just over 55% seen once. These data are taken from a study of blood T cells in healthy people across ages. General observations from the study: Roughly linear age-related decline in beta diversity appeared, significant by age 40. Diversity was estimated from one million T cells, and these estimates were considered underestimates.

The authors drew about 9.5 milliliters of peripheral blood from each donor. The source of this sequence is a man aged 40-50 years in good health. The specimen sequenced was blood. The chain carries TRBV29-1 and TRBJ2-7; TRBD1 matches 8 bases. CDR3 sequence: CSGTQGTGENYEQYF. The CDR3 DNA sequence: TGCAGCGGTACCCAGGGGACAGGAGAAAACTACGAGCAGTACTTC.